These 13 T cell receptor beta chains originate from one sample sequenced in a study of tumor and adjacent non-tumor tissue in lung cancer. Three rounds of nested PCR, following a modified ARM-PCR protocol, produced the TCRbeta library. TCRdb called the multiplex PCR reads again in MiXCR, with one record for every CDR3 protein. The top ten hold around a fifth of the sample, which has some 100,000 distinct CDR3 sequences, less than 75% seen once. The template was RNA from unsorted bulk tissue. More than 3 cm separated this lung sample from the edge of the tumor. Sequenced material: distant non-tumor lung tissue. Receptors were obtained from a man aged 25 to 40 with non-small cell lung cancer.

On this clonotype: A much larger clone is a single base away; this may be a read error. The V call is TRBV6-6, the J call TRBJ2-1, with 13 positions matching TRBD2. The CDR3 has 15 amino acids. Germline V gives CDR1 MNHNY, CDR2 SVGAGI (reference sequence). The CDR3 bases are TGTACCAGCAGTTCCACTAGCGGGGGGGCGGGGGAGCAGTTCTTC. The encoded protein is CTSSSTSGGAGEQFF.

As for this clonotype: One junction end disagrees with the germline gene, perhaps due to a read error. The chain has TRBV7-9 and TRBJ2-1; 10 bases are a match to TRBD2. Per germline, CDR1 SEHNR and CDR2 FQNEAQ (reference sequence). This CDR3 spans 15 amino acids. The CDR3 region has the DNA TGTGCCAGCATCCAACTAGCGGGGCTCCACAATGAGCGGTTCTTC. Its translation: CASIQLAGLHNERFF.

This clonotype came up many times. This chain joins TRBV5-4 and TRBJ2-1, with TRBD2 matching over 13 bases. The V gene end was trimmed by 4 bases and the J gene end by 7 bases; junction bases not matched to a gene: 2. Germline CDR1 reads SGHNT; CDR2 reads YYREEE (reference sequence). The CDR3 covers 14 residues. The CDR3 is CASSPTSGGNEQFF. CDR3 DNA sequence: TGTGCCAGCAGCCCGACTAGCGGGGGGAATGAGCAGTTCTTC.

On this clonotype itself: The germline gene is not matched at one end of the junction; a read error may be the cause. V and J are TRBV6-2 or TRBV6-3 and TRBJ2-1, with 9 bases identical to TRBD2. Germline values: CDR1 MNHEY, CDR2 SVGEGT. The CDR3 contains 16 residues. The CDR3 reads CASNIAGVFSYNVQFF. The CDR3 coding sequence is TGTGCCAGCAATATAGCGGGAGTTTTCTCCTACAATGTGCAGTTCTTC.

Details on this clonotype: A much larger clone lies a single base off, so this may be a read error. This chain joins TRBV5-5 and TRBJ2-1, with D perhaps matching TRBD2 (6 bases). Germline V gives CDR1 SGHKS, CDR2 YYEKEE (reference sequence). The CDR3 length is 15 residues. The V gene lost 2 bases and the J gene lost 3 bases, with 12 bases spanning the gap. CDR3 in amino acids: CASSFTSWSYNEQFF. The CDR3 nucleotides are TGTGCCAGCAGCTTTACTAGCTGGAGCTACAATGAGCAGTTCTTC. Based on the CDR3 plus reference TRBV5-5 and TRBJ2-1, the full variable domain is DAGVTQSPTHLIKTRGQQVTLRCSPISGHKSVSWYQQVLGQGPQFIFQYYEKEERGRGNFPDRFSARQFPNYSSELNVNALLLGDSALYLCASSFTSWSYNEQFFGPGTRLTVL.

This clonotype was observed many times. The rearrangement uses TRBV6-6 and TRBJ2-3; D remains unclear. This CDR3 comprises 12 residues. Trimming cost V 4 bases and J 2 bases, with 4 bases left between them. Per the germline V gene, CDR1 is MNHNY and CDR2 is SVGAGI (reference sequence). This CDR3 is CASSSYTDTQYF. The CDR3 coding sequence is TGTGCCAGCAGTTCGTACACAGATACGCAGTATTTT.

This chain connects TRBV28 to TRBJ1-3; a weak D match, TRBD1 (6 bases). CDR1 MDHEN and CDR2 SYDVKM come from the germline V gene. This CDR3 region has 15 residues. V shed 5 bases and J shed 0 bases, with 11 bases lying between them. The CDR3 here is CASSPGASSGNTIYF. The DNA of the CDR3 is TGTGCCAGCAGTCCAGGGGCCAGCTCTGGAAACACCATATATTTT. The whole variable domain, filled in from reference TRBV28 and TRBJ1-3, reads DVKVTQSSRYLVKRTGEKVFLECVQDMDHENMFWYRQDPGLGLRLIYFSYDVKMKEKGDIPEGYSVSREKKERFSLILESASTNQTSMYLCASSPGASSGNTIYFGEGSWLTVV.

V is TRBV10-3 and J is TRBJ2-3; TRBD2 matches 7 bases. The CDR3 is 15 amino acids. V dropped 4 bases and J dropped 4; count of bases not matched to a gene: 8. CDR1 is ENHRY and CDR2 is SYGVKD in the germline V gene. CDR3 nucleotide sequence: TGTGCCATCAGTGGGGGAGGGGTCGGAGCAGATACGCAGTATTTT. It translates to CAISGGGVGADTQYF.

In this sample, this clonotype is medium-sized (0.01 to 0.1%). The genes are TRBV11-2 and TRBJ2-7; 8 nucleotides match TRBD2. CDR1 and CDR2 from the germline V gene are SGHAT and FQNNGV. J was trimmed by 4 bases and V by 6 bases; bases with no gene match: 5. The CDR3 is made up of 13 amino acids. CDR3 sequence: CASSGIAGYEQYF. The CDR3 region has the DNA TGTGCCAGCAGTGGAATAGCGGGGTACGAGCAGTACTTC.

This clonotype was seen at least ten times. The chain couples TRBV20-1 to TRBJ2-2, with D uncertain. Germline assignment: CDR1 DFQATT and CDR2 SNEGSKA (reference sequence). The CDR3 is made up of 14 amino acids. Trimming left V 1 base short and J 4 bases short, with 10 bases between. CDR3 nucleotides: TGCAGTGCTAGAGTCCTTGACACCACCGGGGAGCTGTTTTTT. The encoded protein is CSARVLDTTGELFF.

In the case of this clonotype: The germline gene is not matched at one end of the junction; a read error may be the cause. The CDR3 DNA sequence: TGCAGCGTTCATCTCCTGGACAGGGAGAACACTGAAGCTCTCTTT. Translation gives CSVHLLDRENTEALF. This chain links TRBV29-1 with TRBJ1-1, with 8 bases fitting TRBD1. CDR1 and CDR2 (germline): SQVTM, ANQGSEA. This CDR3 spans 15 amino acids.

Details on this clonotype: Since no conserved phenylalanine or tryptophan closes the CDR3, a read error is the likely cause. This chain connects TRBV20-1 to TRBJ2-7, with no clear D. V lost 3 bases, J lost 0 bases, and 9 bases lay in between. From germline, CDR1 is DFQATT and CDR2 SNEGSKA (reference sequence). The CDR3 contains 13 residues. DNA of the CDR3: TGCAGTGCTAGTTGGGCGGCCTCCTACGAGCAGTACTTA. This gives the protein CSASWAASYEQYL.

This clonotype was found a few times. The chain couples TRBV10-3 to TRBJ2-7; no firm D call. Per the germline V gene, CDR1 is ENHRY and CDR2 is SYGVKD. This CDR3 comprises 11 residues. Trimming left V 5 bases short and J 7 bases short, with 9 bases between. This chain's CDR3 is CAISMVTEQYF. In nucleotides, the CDR3 is TGTGCCATCAGTATGGTGACTGAGCAGTACTTC.